The present T cell receptor beta chain was sequenced within a study of T cell responses to AZD1222 COVID-19 vaccine listed by TCRdb under 2021. In terms of the full investigation: AZD1222 recipients with second doses at about 4 weeks or about 12 weeks were pooled, because spike-specific TCR depth and breadth did not differ between schedules. TCR sequencing covered 233 trial participants: about 210 given two doses of AZD1222 and about 26 given two doses of MenACWY control vaccine. Enrollment into the trials was organized by age into subgroups of 18-55, 56-69 and 70-plus years, and those subgroups contained roughly 140, 27 and 60 TCR-sequenced participants, respectively.

Notes on this clone: It lacks a known antigen. Nothing much larger sits one base from this clone, and base qualities are not available.

On the study overall, not on this receptor specifically: The 56-69-year group was small, and its depth increase did not reach significance, likely because of low power. A significant rise in spike-specific TCR breadth and depth was observed after two AZD1222 doses relative to day 0 and relative to MenACWY recipients. Epitopes outside the regions mutated in the B.1.351 and B.1.1.7 variants were reportedly recognized by nearly half of the unique spike-specific TCRs. Because no day 14 peak-response samples were available, repertoires were characterized only after the peak T cell response. Only six AZD1222 recipients were SARS-CoV-2 seropositive at baseline, limiting conclusions about previously exposed vaccinees. Participants were mostly white British, with more females than males. The authors suggested clonal diversity may have been underestimated. The vaccine-associated CD4 TCRs covered the entire spike protein, and the dominant responses fell in regions 160-218 and 743-854.

In the paper's terms, the time point label means: baseline before first vaccination. The vaccinee samples were drawn from two UK trials, COV001 and COV002, one of which was a single-blind randomized controlled phase 2/3 trial testing AZD1222 (ChAdOx1 nCoV-19) in healthy adults. Trial participant PBMC samples were collected at day 0 and day 28 after the second dose for TCRbeta chain sequencing. The CDR3 regions of human TCRbeta chains were analyzed by immunosequencing. In the source study's methods: Repertoire TCRs were checked for matches against a reference library of SARS-CoV-2-specific TCRs that had been generated using the MIRA antigen-specificity platform. Breadth was defined as the fraction of unique TCRs that were SARS-CoV-2-associated. Depth was defined as the fraction of total T cells that were SARS-CoV-2-associated. Using the MIRA data, every spike-specific TCR was mapped to the spike region that the TCR reacted to and assigned to either a CD4 or a CD8 class. Log10-transformed breadth and depth values were compared by one-way ANOVA with Sidak's multiple comparisons tests. The table was pulled from immuneACCESS by TCRdb, which kept in-frame rearrangements only. Such tables lose some clones; where checked, under half of the loss comes from unresolved V genes, and the rest has no known cause. V, J and clone size are taken as reported in that table, and D and trimming were inferred from the DNA itself. The sample table holds over 90,000 clones, of which 80% to 85% were seen once. 17% of the sample is held by the ten biggest clonotypes.

V gives up 4 bases and J gives up 0 bases, and the segment between their germline ends measures 9 bases. The germline V gene (reference sequence) supplies CDR1 LNHDA and CDR2 SQIVND. From the cysteine up to the phenylalanine, the CDR3 has a length of 15 residues. CDR3 DNA is the only sequence kept; it has 45 bases, read in frame from the first base. In this chain, TRBV19 is recombined with TRBJ1-4; perhaps TRBD1 is the D gene, with 6 bases matching. The input for sequencing was peripheral blood, taken on day 0 of AZD1222 vaccination. The sequence derives from an adult in good health. The CDR3 protein sequence reads: CASSTGQATNEKLFF. The DNA sequence is given as TGTGCCAGTAGTACGGGACAAGCAACTAATGAAAAACTGTTTTTT.